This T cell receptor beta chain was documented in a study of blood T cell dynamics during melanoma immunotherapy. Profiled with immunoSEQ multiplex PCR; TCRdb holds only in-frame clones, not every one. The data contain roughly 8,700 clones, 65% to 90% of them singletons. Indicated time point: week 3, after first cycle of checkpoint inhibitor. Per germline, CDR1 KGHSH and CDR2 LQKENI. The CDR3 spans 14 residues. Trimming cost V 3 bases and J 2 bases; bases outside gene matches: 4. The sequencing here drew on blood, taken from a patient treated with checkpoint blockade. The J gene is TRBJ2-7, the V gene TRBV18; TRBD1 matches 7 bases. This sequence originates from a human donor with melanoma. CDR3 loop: CASSPGTDAYEQYF. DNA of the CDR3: TGTGCCAGCTCACCCGGGACAGACGCCTACGAGCAGTACTTC.